The source of this T cell receptor (beta chain) is a study of CD8 T cells in Susac syndrome. About this clonotype itself: Its ends do not fully match the called genes, so a read error is possible.

CDR1 is SSHAT and CDR2 is FNYEAQ in the germline V gene (reference sequence). This CDR3 comprises 14 residues. Roughly 0.45 to 1 ug RNA was reverse transcribed with random hexamers. TCRdb passed the immunoSEQ multiplex PCR reads through MiXCR, listing each CDR3 protein once. This sample carries roughly 200,000 distinct CDR3 sequences, 85% to 95% of them seen once, and the ten largest clones take around 0.08%. The sample comprised CD4+ T cells from PBMCs. This sequence joins TRBV7-7 and TRBJ2-5; 10 bases are a match to TRBD2. This TCR was sampled from a human donor with multiple sclerosis. The CDR3 loop is CASSASGGDETQYF. CDR3 sequence (DNA): TGTGCTAGCAGCGCGAGCGGGGGGGACGAGACCCAGTACTTC.